These 7 T cell receptor beta chains were sequenced from one sample in a study of CD8+CD57+ T cells in acquired aplastic anemia. TCR beta VDJ and CDR3 profiles were obtained from a genomic DNA template. MiXCR was run by TCRdb on the reads, yielding one entry per CDR3 protein. The sample holds about 160,000 distinct CDR3 sequences, approximately 44% seen once. Sequencing input: sorted CD4+, CD8+, or CD8+CD57+ T cells (not recorded which) from PBMCs. These receptors were obtained from a human donor in good health.

The genes are TRBV25-1 and TRBJ1-1; a weak D match, TRBD1 (6 bases). The V and J ends lost 1 base and 1 base respectively, with 13 bases between them. This CDR3 region has 16 residues. Germline loops: CDR1 MGHDK, CDR2 SYGVNS. CDR3 nucleotide sequence: TGTGCCAGCAGTGAATTGGGGGGCGAGGCGAACACTGAAGCTTTCTTT. Its translation: CASSELGGEANTEAFF.

Comment on this clonotype: A much bigger clone sits one base away, suggesting this may be a read error. The chain employs TRBV10-3 and TRBJ1-2; 7 positions match TRBD1. Germline V CDR1 and CDR2: ENHRY, SYGVKD. The V gene end was trimmed by 10 bases and the J gene end by 4 bases; junction bases not matched to a gene: 9. This CDR3 comprises 13 residues. The CDR3 DNA reads as TGTGCCAGCAGCAAGGACAGGTTCTATGGCTACACCTTC. It encodes CASSKDRFYGYTF.

This clonotype was picked up many times. The chain links TRBV11-3 to TRBJ2-5, with 7 bases that match TRBD2. This CDR3 is built from 14 residues. CDR1 is SGHNT and CDR2 is YENEEA in the germline V gene. J gave up 2 bases and V 4 bases, and 4 bases lay outside the gene matches. The CDR3 is CASSSWGGQETQYF. DNA for the CDR3: TGTGCCAGCAGCTCTTGGGGAGGGCAAGAGACCCAGTACTTC.

This chain joins TRBV3-1 and TRBJ2-7; weak D call: TRBD2 (6 bases). CDR1 and CDR2 (germline): LGHDT, YNNKEL (reference sequence). The V and J ends lost 0 bases and 0 bases respectively, with 9 bases between them. The CDR3 consists of 15 residues. CDR3 residues: CASSQEEGFSYEQYF. CDR3 nucleotide sequence: TGTGCCAGCAGCCAAGAGGAGGGGTTCTCCTACGAGCAGTACTTC.

The chain's CDR3 is CARSPDGAPYEQYF. Written as DNA, the CDR3 is TGTGCCAGAAGTCCCGACGGGGCTCCCTACGAGCAGTACTTC. The chain has TRBV2 and TRBJ2-7; D could derive from TRBD1 or TRBD2 (5 bases each). This CDR3 has 14 residues. Germline V lookup: CDR1 SNHLY, CDR2 FYNNEI. V lost 9 bases and J lost 2, with 17 bases in between. The entire variable domain, with the rest obtained from reference TRBV2 and TRBJ2-7, is as follows: EPEVTQTPSHQVTQMGQEVILRCVPISNHLYFYWYRQILGQKVEFLVSFYNNEISEKSEIFDDQFSVERPDGSNFTLKIRSTKLEDSAMYFCARSPDGAPYEQYFGPGTRLTVT.

This clonotype occurred once. This chain uses TRBV10-3 with TRBJ1-5; TRBD1 might be the D (5 bases). Germline CDR1 and CDR2: ENHRY and SYGVKD. This CDR3 has 14 residues. Deletions cut 10 bases from V and 4 bases from J, with 17 bases between. For the CDR3, the DNA is TGTGCCACGACGGACCGGGACCCTAATCAGCCCCAGCATTTT. Translation gives CATTDRDPNQPQHF.

The V and J genes are TRBV25-1 and TRBJ2-1; TRBD1 matches 8 bases. This CDR3 is built from 15 residues. The J segment lost 4 bases and the V segment lost 4 bases, leaving 6 bases of the junction unmatched. CDR1 is MGHDK and CDR2 is SYGVNS in the germline V gene. The CDR3 loop is CASSAGQGGYNEQFF. The CDR3 DNA reads TGTGCCAGCAGTGCCGGACAGGGAGGATACAATGAGCAGTTCTTC.